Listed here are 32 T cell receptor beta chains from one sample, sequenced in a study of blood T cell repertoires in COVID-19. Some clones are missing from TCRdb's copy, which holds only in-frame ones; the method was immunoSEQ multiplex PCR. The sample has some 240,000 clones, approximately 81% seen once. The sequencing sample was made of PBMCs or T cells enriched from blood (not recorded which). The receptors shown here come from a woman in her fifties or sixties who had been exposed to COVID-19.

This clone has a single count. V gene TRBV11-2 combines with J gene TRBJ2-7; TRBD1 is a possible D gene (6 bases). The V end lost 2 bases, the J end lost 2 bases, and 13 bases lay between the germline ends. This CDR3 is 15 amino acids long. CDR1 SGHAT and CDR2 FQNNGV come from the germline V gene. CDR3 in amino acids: CASSLRGTVPYEQYF. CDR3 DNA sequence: TGTGCCAGCAGCTTAAGGGGGACGGTACCCTACGAGCAGTACTTC.

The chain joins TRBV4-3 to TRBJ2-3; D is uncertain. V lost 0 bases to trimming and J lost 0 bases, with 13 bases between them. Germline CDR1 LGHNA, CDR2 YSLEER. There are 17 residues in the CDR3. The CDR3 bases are TGCGCCAGCAGCCAAGATGGTTGGGCAGCTAGCACAGATACGCAGTATTTT. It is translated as CASSQDGWAASTDTQYF.

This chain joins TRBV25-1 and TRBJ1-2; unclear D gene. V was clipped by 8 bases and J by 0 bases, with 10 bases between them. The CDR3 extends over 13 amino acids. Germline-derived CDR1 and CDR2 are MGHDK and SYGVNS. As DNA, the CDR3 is TGTGCCAGCGCGGCCGGGTCTAACTATGGCTACACCTTC. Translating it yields CASAAGSNYGYTF.

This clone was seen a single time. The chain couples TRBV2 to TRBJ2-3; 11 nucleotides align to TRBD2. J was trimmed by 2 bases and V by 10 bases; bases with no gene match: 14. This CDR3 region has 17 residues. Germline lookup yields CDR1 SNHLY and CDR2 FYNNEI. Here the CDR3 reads CATQTDLAGGTTDTQYF. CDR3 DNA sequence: TGTGCCACGCAAACGGATCTAGCGGGGGGAACCACAGATACGCAGTATTTT.

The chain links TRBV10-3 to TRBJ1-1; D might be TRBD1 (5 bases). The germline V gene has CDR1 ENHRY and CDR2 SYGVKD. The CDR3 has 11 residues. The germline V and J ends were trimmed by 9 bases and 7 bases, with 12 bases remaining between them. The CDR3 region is CAMGAGGEAFF. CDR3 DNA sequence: TGTGCCATGGGTGCGGGGGGTGAAGCTTTCTTT.

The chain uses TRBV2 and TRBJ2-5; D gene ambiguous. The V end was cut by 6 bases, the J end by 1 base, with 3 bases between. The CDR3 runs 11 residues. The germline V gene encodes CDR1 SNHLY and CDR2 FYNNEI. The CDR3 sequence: CASSIQETQYF. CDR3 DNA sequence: TGTGCCAGCAGCATCCAAGAGACCCAGTACTTC.

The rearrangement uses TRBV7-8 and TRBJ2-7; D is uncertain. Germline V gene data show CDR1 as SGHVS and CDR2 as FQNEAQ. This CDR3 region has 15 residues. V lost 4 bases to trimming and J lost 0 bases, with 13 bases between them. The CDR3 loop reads CASSSTSAFSYEQYF. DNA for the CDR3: TGTGCCAGCAGCTCAACCTCAGCGTTCTCCTACGAGCAGTACTTC.

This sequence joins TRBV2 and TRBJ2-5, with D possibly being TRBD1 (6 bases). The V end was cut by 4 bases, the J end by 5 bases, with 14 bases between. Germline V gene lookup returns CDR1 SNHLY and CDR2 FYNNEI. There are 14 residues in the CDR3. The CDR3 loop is CASSATGFGETQYF. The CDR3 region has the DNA TGTGCCAGCAGTGCCACAGGGTTTGGGGAGACCCAGTACTTC. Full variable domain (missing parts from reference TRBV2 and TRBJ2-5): EPEVTQTPSHQVTQMGQEVILRCVPISNHLYFYWYRQILGQKVEFLVSFYNNEISEKSEIFDDQFSVERPDGSNFTLKIRSTKLEDSAMYFCASSATGFGETQYFGPGTRLLVL.

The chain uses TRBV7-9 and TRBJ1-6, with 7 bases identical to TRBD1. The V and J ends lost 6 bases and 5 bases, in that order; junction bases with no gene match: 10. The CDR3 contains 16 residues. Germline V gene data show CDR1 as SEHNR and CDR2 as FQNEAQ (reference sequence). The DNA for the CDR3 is TGTGCCAGCAGTAATCAGGGGGTGCTAAATAATTCACCCCTCCACTTT. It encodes CASSNQGVLNNSPLHF.

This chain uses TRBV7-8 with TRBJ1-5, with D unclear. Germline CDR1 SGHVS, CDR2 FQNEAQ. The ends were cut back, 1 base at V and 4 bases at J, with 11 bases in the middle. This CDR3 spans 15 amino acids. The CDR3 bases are TGTGCCAGCAGCTTAGGAGATGTGTTTAATCAGCCCCAGCATTTT. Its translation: CASSLGDVFNQPQHF.

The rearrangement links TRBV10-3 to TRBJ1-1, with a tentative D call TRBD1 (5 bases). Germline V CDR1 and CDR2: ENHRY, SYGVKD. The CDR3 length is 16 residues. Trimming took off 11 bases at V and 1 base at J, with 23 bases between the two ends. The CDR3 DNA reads TGTGCCGCGCACTCGTTAGGGACCGGGGGGAACACTGAAGCTTTCTTT. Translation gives CAAHSLGTGGNTEAFF.

This CDR3 reads CASSPWTGSTEAFF. The CDR3 coding sequence is TGTGCCAGCAGCCCTTGGACGGGGAGCACTGAAGCTTTCTTT. The chain links TRBV7-2 to TRBJ1-1; D gene unclear. The V end lost 5 bases, the J end lost 4 bases, and 14 bases lay between the germline ends. This CDR3 is built from 14 residues. Germline V gives CDR1 SGHTA, CDR2 FQGNSA.

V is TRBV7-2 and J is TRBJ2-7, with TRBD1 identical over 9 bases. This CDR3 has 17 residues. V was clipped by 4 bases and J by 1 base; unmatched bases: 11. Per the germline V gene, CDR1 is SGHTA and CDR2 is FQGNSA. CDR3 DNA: TGTGCCAGCAGCTCACGGACCTACAGGGGGCTATCCTACGAGCAGTACTTC. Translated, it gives CASSSRTYRGLSYEQYF.

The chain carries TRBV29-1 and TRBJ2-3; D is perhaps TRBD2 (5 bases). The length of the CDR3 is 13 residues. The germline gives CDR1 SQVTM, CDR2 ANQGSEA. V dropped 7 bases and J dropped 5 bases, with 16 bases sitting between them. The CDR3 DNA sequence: TGCAGCGGTTTGCGCGGGCTCGTAGATACGCAGTATTTT. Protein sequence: CSGLRGLVDTQYF.

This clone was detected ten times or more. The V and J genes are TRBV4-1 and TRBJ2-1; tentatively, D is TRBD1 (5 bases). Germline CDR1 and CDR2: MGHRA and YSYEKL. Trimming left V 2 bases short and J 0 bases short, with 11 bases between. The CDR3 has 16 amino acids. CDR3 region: CASSQLDMISYNEQFF. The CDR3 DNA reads TGCGCCAGCAGCCAACTGGACATGATCTCCTACAATGAGCAGTTCTTC.

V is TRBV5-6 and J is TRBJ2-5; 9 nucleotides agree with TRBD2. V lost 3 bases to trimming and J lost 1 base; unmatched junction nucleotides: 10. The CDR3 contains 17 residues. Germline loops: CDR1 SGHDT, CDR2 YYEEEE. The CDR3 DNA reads TGTGCCAGCAGCTCTGCCCGCGGGGGGGCCGTCCAAGAGACCCAGTACTTC. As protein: CASSSARGGAVQETQYF. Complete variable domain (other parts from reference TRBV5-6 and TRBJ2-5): DAGVTQSPTHLIKTRGQQVTLRCSPKSGHDTVSWYQQALGQGPQFIFQYYEEEERQRGNFPDRFSGHQFPNYSSELNVNALLLGDSALYLCASSSARGGAVQETQYFGPGTRLLVL.

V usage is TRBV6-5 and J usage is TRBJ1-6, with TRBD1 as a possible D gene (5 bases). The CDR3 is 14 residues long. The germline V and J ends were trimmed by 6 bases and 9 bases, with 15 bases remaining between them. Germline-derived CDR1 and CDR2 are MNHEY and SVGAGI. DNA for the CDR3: TGTGCCAGCAGGATCAGGGCTTTGGGTTCACCCCTCCACTTT. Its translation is CASRIRALGSPLHF.

The CDR3 DNA reads as TGTGCCAGCTCACCTAGACAGTTGGGCGAGCAGTACTTC. Translating gives CASSPRQLGEQYF. This chain joins TRBV18 and TRBJ2-7; TRBD1 is a possible D gene (5 bases). Germline CDR1 KGHSH, CDR2 LQKENI. This CDR3 has 13 amino acids. V gave up 3 bases and J gave up 6 bases, with 12 bases separating them.

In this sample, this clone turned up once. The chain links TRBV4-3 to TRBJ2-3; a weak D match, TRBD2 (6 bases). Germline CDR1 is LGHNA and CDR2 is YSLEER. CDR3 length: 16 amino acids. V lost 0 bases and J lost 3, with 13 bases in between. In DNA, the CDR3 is TGCGCCAGCAGCCAAGATGCGGGGCGAGGGACAGATACGCAGTATTTT. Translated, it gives CASSQDAGRGTDTQYF.

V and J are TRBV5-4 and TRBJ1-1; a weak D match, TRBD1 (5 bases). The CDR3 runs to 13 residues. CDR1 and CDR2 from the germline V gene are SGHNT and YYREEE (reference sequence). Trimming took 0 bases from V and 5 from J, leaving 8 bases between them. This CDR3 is CASSLGGETEAFF. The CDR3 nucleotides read TGTGCCAGCAGCTTGGGGGGGGAAACTGAAGCTTTCTTT.

The CDR3 sequence is CASERSGANVLTF. CDR3 DNA sequence: TGTGCCAGTGAGAGATCTGGGGCCAACGTCCTGACTTTC. The chain links TRBV19 to TRBJ2-6; no firm D call. The V end lost 8 bases, the J end lost 1 base, and 6 bases lay between the germline ends. CDR3 length equals 13 residues. The V gene's germline CDR1 is LNHDA and CDR2 SQIVND (reference sequence). Complete variable domain (other parts from reference TRBV19 and TRBJ2-6): DGGITQSPKYLFRKEGQNVTLSCEQNLNHDAMYWYRQDPGQGLRLIYYSQIVNDFQKGDIAEGYSVSREKKESFPLTVTSAQKNPTAFYLCASERSGANVLTFGAGSRLTVL.

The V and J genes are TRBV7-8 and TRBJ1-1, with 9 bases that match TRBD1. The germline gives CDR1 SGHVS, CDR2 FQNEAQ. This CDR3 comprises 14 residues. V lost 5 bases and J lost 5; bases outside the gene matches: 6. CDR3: CASSEGQGETEAFF. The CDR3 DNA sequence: TGTGCCAGCAGCGAGGGACAGGGAGAGACTGAAGCTTTCTTT. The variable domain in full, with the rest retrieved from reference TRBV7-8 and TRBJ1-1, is GAGVSQSPRYKVAKRGQDVALRCDPISGHVSLFWYQQALGQGPEFLTYFQNEAQLDKSGLPSDRFFAERPEGSVSTLKIQRTQQEDSAVYLCASSEGQGETEAFFGQGTRLTVV.

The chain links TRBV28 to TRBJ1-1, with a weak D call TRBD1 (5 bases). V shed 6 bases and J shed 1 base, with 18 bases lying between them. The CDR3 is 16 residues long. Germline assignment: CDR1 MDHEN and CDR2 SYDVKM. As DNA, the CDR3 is TGTGCCAGCAGACCCCCAGGACAACAAAAGAACACTGAAGCTTTCTTT. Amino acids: CASRPPGQQKNTEAFF.

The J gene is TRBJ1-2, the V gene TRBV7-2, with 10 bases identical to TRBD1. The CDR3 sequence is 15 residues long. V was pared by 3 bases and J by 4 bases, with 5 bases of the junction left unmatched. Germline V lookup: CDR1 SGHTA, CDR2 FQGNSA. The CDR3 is CASSFGTGEAYGYTF. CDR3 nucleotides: TGTGCCAGCAGCTTCGGGACAGGGGAGGCCTATGGCTACACCTTC.

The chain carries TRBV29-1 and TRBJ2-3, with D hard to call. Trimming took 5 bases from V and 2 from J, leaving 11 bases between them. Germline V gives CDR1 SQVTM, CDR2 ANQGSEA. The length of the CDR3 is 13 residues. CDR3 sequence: CSVQNFPTDTQYF. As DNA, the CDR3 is TGCAGCGTTCAGAATTTTCCCACAGATACGCAGTATTTT.

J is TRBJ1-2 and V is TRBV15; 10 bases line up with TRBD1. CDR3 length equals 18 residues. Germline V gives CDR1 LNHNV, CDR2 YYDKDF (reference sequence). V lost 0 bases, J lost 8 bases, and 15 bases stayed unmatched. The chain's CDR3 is CATSRDRGLGDRGGGYTF. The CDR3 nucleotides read TGTGCCACCAGCAGAGATCGGGGACTAGGGGACAGGGGAGGAGGCTACACCTTC.

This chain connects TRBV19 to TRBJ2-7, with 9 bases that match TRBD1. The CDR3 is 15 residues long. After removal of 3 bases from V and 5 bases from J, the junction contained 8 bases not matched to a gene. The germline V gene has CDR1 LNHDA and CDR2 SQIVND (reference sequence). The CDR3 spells CASSMGATGGDEQYF. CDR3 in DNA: TGTGCCAGTAGTATGGGAGCGACAGGGGGGGACGAGCAGTACTTC.

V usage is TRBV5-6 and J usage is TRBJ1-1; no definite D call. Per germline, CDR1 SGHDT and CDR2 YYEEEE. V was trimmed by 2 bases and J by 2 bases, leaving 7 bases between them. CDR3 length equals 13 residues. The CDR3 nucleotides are TGTGCCAGCAGCTTCCTTAAAAACACTGAAGCTTTCTTT. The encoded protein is CASSFLKNTEAFF.

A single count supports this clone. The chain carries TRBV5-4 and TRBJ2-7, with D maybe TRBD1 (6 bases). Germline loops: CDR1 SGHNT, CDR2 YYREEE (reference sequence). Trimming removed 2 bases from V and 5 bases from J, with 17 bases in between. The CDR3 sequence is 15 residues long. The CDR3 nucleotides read TGTGCCAGCAGCTTACCCGGGACAAAGACAGACGAGCAGTACTTC. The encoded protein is CASSLPGTKTDEQYF.

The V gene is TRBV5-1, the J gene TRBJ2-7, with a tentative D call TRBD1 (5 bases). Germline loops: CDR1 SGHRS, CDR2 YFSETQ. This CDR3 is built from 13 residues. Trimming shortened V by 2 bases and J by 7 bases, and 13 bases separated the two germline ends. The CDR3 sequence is CASSFEGHREQYF. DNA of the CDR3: TGCGCCAGCAGCTTCGAAGGACATCGGGAGCAGTACTTC.

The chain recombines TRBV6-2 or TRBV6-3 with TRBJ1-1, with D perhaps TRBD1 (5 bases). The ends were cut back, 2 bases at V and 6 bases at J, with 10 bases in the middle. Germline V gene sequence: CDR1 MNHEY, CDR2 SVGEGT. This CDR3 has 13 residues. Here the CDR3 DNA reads TGTGCCAGCAGTTACAACTGGGGCGCTGAAGCTTTCTTT. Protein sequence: CASSYNWGAEAFF.

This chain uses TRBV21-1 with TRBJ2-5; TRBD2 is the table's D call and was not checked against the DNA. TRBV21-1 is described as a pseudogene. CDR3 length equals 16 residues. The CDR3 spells CASSKRYSTVQETQYF. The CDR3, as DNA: TGTGCCAGCAGCAAGAGGTATTCGACTGTCCAAGAGACCCAGTACTTC.